The entry below describes one TCR beta chain. Its antigen is undetermined. After removal of 0 bases from V and 1 base from J, the junction contained 11 bases not matched to a gene. Germline CDR1 LGHNA, CDR2 YNFKEQ. The CDR3 totals 19 residues. This specimen comes from a study of T cell responses to AZD1222 COVID-19 vaccine. General study points: Donors in the cohort were predominantly white British and more often female, and clonal diversity was possibly underestimated.

This table comes from immunoSEQ multiplex PCR, and its TCRdb copy is limited to in-frame clones, with some not included. This table has 110,000 or so clones, 90% appearing once. The chain is built from TRBV4-2 and TRBJ2-5; 10 positions match TRBD1. This sequence originates from an adult who received the MenACWY meningococcal vaccine as a control. The sequencing here drew on peripheral blood, taken 28 days after the second dose of the MenACWY control vaccine. The CDR3 region is CASSQDLNFGTGAQETQYF. The CDR3, as DNA: TGTGCCAGCAGCCAAGATTTAAATTTTGGGACAGGGGCCCAAGAGACCCAGTACTTC.